The rows below give T cell receptor beta chains drawn from one sample of a study of T cell responses to AZD1222 COVID-19 vaccine. This table comes from immunoSEQ multiplex PCR, and its TCRdb copy is limited to in-frame clones, with some not included. This sample has about 76,000 clones, with about 80% found just once. The specimen comprised peripheral blood, sampled 28 days after the second dose of the MenACWY control vaccine. The origin of the receptors is an adult who received the MenACWY meningococcal vaccine as a control. Both conserved end residues are part of each CDR3. A D gene is named only where the DNA matches it firmly. Clone size, where shown, is once, few, many, or a class for clones that have expanded.

d_gene,v_gene,j_gene,abundance,CDR3nt,CDR3aa
TRBD2,TRBV12-3/TRBV12-4,TRBJ2-2,once,TGTGCCAGCAGTTCGGGCGGGAGAGGGGAGCTGTTTTTT,CASSSGGRGELFF
.,TRBV5-4,TRBJ2-1,.,TGTGCCAGCAGCTTGGCCCCGACCGGTGAGCAGTTCTTC,CASSLAPTGEQFF
.,TRBV30,TRBJ2-6,.,TGTGCCTGGAGTGCCTTGAGGGGGGCAGCCAACGTCCTGACTTTC,CAWSALRGAANVLTF
.,TRBV7-3,TRBJ2-2,.,TGTGCCAGCAGCCGCGGTGGGGACACCGGGGAGCTGTTTTTT,CASSRGGDTGELFF
TRBD1,TRBV29-1,TRBJ2-7,.,TGCAGCGTTGCGAGTGACAGGGGCTACGAGCAGTACTTC,CSVASDRGYEQYF
.,TRBV7-9,TRBJ1-4,once,TGTGCCAGCAGCCGGGCACTCGGGGCTAATGAAAAACTGTTTTTT,CASSRALGANEKLFF
.,TRBV6-5,TRBJ2-7,.,TGTGCCAGCAGTCCTCCGAAGGATCCCTACGAGCAGTACTTC,CASSPPKDPYEQYF
.,TRBV28,TRBJ1-1,.,TGTGCCAGCATCTCCTTAAGACAGGCGGGGGGCACTGAAGCTTTCTTT,CASISLRQAGGTEAFF
TRBD1,TRBV7-2,TRBJ1-1,.,TGTGCCAGCAGGCAGACCGGGACAGAGGACACTGAAGCTTTCTTT,CASRQTGTEDTEAFF
.,TRBV3-1/TRBV3-2,TRBJ1-4,.,TGTGCCAGCAGCCAATCCTTCGGGACCCGCGCAAAACTGTTTTTT,CASSQSFGTRAKLFF
.,TRBV6-1,TRBJ1-2,.,TGTGCCAGCAGTGAATATCCCCAGGGGCCCTATGGCTACACCTTC,CASSEYPQGPYGYTF
.,TRBV18,TRBJ2-5,.,TGTGCCAGCTCAAGGGGTTCCCAAGAGACCCAGTACTTC,CASSRGSQETQYF
.,TRBV3-1/TRBV3-2,TRBJ1-1,.,TGTGCCAGCAGTAATGTGGCCAGGGACACTGAAGCTTTCTTT,CASSNVARDTEAFF
TRBD1,TRBV5-1,TRBJ1-1,.,TGCGCCAGCAGCTTGGGCGGGACAGGTAACACTGAAGCTTTCTTT,CASSLGGTGNTEAFF
TRBD1,TRBV27,TRBJ1-1,.,TGTGCCAGCAGTCGACAGGGCTCAATGAACACTGAAGCTTTCTTT,CASSRQGSMNTEAFF
.,TRBV4-3,TRBJ1-2,.,TGCGCCAGCAGCCAAGTACTTTGGGACGGGGGCTACACCTTC,CASSQVLWDGGYTF
.,TRBV30,TRBJ1-1,.,TGTGCCTGGAGTGTAGGTTCTGAAGCTTTCTTT,CAWSVGSEAFF
.,TRBV6-5,TRBJ1-2,.,TGTGCCAGCGGTACAGGGATAAATGGCTACACCTTC,CASGTGINGYTF
.,TRBV2,TRBJ1-1,once,TGTGCCAGCAGTGAACACCTGAACACTGAAGCTTTCTTT,CASSEHLNTEAFF
.,TRBV18,TRBJ1-2,.,TGTGCCAGCTCACCGGCCGAGGGGGTCTATGGCTACACCTTC,CASSPAEGVYGYTF
.,TRBV3-1/TRBV3-2,TRBJ1-6,.,TGTGCCAGCAGCCAAGCCTCTGGGTTAAATAATTCACCCCTCCACTTT,CASSQASGLNNSPLHF
.,TRBV18,TRBJ1-2,once,TGTGCCAGCTCACAGGGGCCCACTAACTATGGCTACACCTTC,CASSQGPTNYGYTF
.,TRBV29-1,TRBJ1-2,.,TGCAGCGTTGACGGAGGGGCTGGCTACACCTTC,CSVDGGAGYTF
.,TRBV18,TRBJ2-3,.,TGTGCCAGCTCCCCCGGGGGATATTCTCAAGATACGCAGTATTTT,CASSPGGYSQDTQYF
.,TRBV6-2/TRBV6-3,TRBJ2-1,.,TGTGCCAGCAGTGTGGAGGGACCGAGGTATGAGCAGTTCTTC,CASSVEGPRYEQFF
TRBD1,TRBV2,TRBJ1-5,.,TGTGCCAGCAGTCGGACAGGGGGGCATCAGCCCCAGCATTTT,CASSRTGGHQPQHF
TRBD1,TRBV6-1,TRBJ1-1,.,TGTGCCTGCCGGACAGGGCCGAACACTGAAGCTTTCTTT,CACRTGPNTEAFF
TRBD2,TRBV14,TRBJ2-3,.,TGTGCCAGCAGCCATTTTCCACCCACTAGCGGGAGCGCAGATACGCAGTATTTT,CASSHFPPTSGSADTQYF
.,TRBV14,TRBJ2-1,.,TGTGCCAGCAGCCAATTAAGAGGGGGCTCCTACAATGAGCAGTTCTTC,CASSQLRGGSYNEQFF
.,TRBV5-1,TRBJ1-1,.,TGCGCCAGCAGCTCGCAGTGGGGGGGCACTGAAGCTTTCTTT,CASSSQWGGTEAFF
.,TRBV7-2,TRBJ2-3,.,TGTGCCAGCAGCTCCGGACTACCAGATACGCAGTATTTT,CASSSGLPDTQYF
.,TRBV29-1,TRBJ2-5,.,TGCAGCGTTACGACGACGGGCGGCTGGGAGACCCAGTACTTC,CSVTTTGGWETQYF
.,TRBV5-6,TRBJ1-5,.,TGTGCCAGCAGCCTCCGGGCCGCGCAGGGCAATCAGCCCCAGCATTTT,CASSLRAAQGNQPQHF
.,TRBV30,TRBJ1-3,.,TGTGCCTGGAGTATGACGAACACCATATATTTT,CAWSMTNTIYF
.,TRBV29-1,TRBJ1-1,.,TGCAGCGTTAGGGTAGACACTGAAGCTTTCTTT,CSVRVDTEAFF
.,TRBV18,TRBJ2-1,medium-sized,TGTGCCAGCTCACCAGGGGTTGAGCAGTTCTTC,CASSPGVEQFF
.,TRBV5-4,TRBJ2-3,.,TGTGCCAGCAGGGGTAGGGACGAGAGCACAGATACGCAGTATTTT,CASRGRDESTDTQYF
TRBD1,TRBV5-1,TRBJ1-2,.,TGCGCCAGCAGCTTGGGAGGGGGCGAGGTCGATGGCTACACCTTC,CASSLGGGEVDGYTF
.,TRBV2,TRBJ1-1,.,TGTGCCAGCAGCAGTACGGTTCCTGGGGCTTTCTTT,CASSSTVPGAFF
.,TRBV29-1,TRBJ2-1,.,TGCAGCGTTGAAGCGGGCCAGGGCGTGGGTAATGAGCAGTTCTTC,CSVEAGQGVGNEQFF
.,TRBV25-1,TRBJ2-7,.,TGTGCCAGCAGTGACTTCTACTCCTACGAGCAGTACTTC,CASSDFYSYEQYF